These 7 T cell receptor beta chains share one sample of origin, sequenced in a study of blood T cells in healthy people across ages. A second PCR of roughly 6 to 12 cycles used a sample-barcoded 5' primer and a J-beta primer mix. Each CDR3 protein is one row after TCRdb ran MiXCR on the 5' RACE reads. Here the sample spans some 1.5 million distinct CDR3 sequences, under 55% being singletons. The sample was blood. The receptor set was obtained from a woman aged 18-30 years in good health.

The genes are TRBV9 and TRBJ1-6; no definite D call. With 3 bases removed from V and 18 bases from J, the gap between germline ends came to 19 bases. This CDR3 comprises 13 residues. The germline V gene encodes CDR1 SGDLS and CDR2 YYNGEE. CDR3 region: CASSAHFDSPPHF. For the CDR3, the DNA is TGTGCCAGCAGCGCCCATTTTGATTCACCACCCCACTTT. The full variable domain, in which reference TRBV9 and TRBJ1-6 provide the parts outside the CDR3, is DSGVTQTPKHLITATGQRVTLRCSPRSGDLSVYWYQQSLDQGLQFLIQYYNGEERAKGNILERFSAQQFPDLHSELNLSSLELGDSALYFCASSAHFDSPPHFGNGTRLTVT.

The CDR3 is CASSHLAGGSLGDIQYF. The CDR3 bases are TGTGCCAGCAGCCATCTAGCGGGGGGATCCCTGGGGGACATTCAGTACTTC. The rearrangement uses TRBV3-1 and TRBJ2-4, with 11 nucleotides matching TRBD2. The CDR3 length is 17 residues. The germline gives CDR1 LGHDT, CDR2 YNNKEL (reference sequence). V dropped 3 bases and J dropped 8; count of bases not matched to a gene: 12.

The V and J genes are TRBV12-3 or TRBV12-4 and TRBJ1-1; 9 bases match TRBD1. Germline trimming cut 2 bases from V and 11 bases from J; bases unmatched to any gene: 12. The CDR3 has 15 amino acids. The CDR3 DNA reads TGTGCCAGCAGTTTATATCGGGACAGGGCCACGGGGGCTTTCTTT. Protein product: CASSLYRDRATGAFF.

This clonotype came up a few times. V usage is TRBV4-2 and J usage is TRBJ2-5; 7 bases map to TRBD2. Trimming took 5 bases from V and 6 from J; bases not matched to a gene: 12. Germline CDR1 and CDR2: LGHNA and YNFKEQ. This CDR3 has 15 residues. The CDR3: CASSVPGTKGKTQYF. DNA for the CDR3: TGTGCCAGCAGCGTCCCCGGGACTAAGGGGAAGACCCAGTACTTC.

This clonotype has just a few counts. The gene calls are TRBV24-1 and TRBJ1-2, with 8 bases aligning to TRBD1. Per the germline V gene, CDR1 is KGHDR and CDR2 is SFDVKD. V trimming: 2 bases; J trimming: 6 bases; junction bases outside the gene matches: 4. The CDR3 has 14 residues. The chain's CDR3 is CATSDSDRGHGYTF. CDR3 sequence (DNA): TGTGCCACCAGTGATTCCGACAGGGGACATGGCTACACCTTC.

This clonotype was picked up a small number of times. The rearrangement joins TRBV30 to TRBJ1-1; D is unresolved. Germline-derived CDR1 and CDR2 are GTSNPN and SVGIG (reference sequence). With 5 bases removed from V and 5 bases from J, the gap between germline ends came to 9 bases. This CDR3 is 11 amino acids long. The CDR3 region has the DNA TGTGCCTGGGGCGGTGGGACTGAAGCTTTCTTT. Protein: CAWGGGTEAFF.

Only a few counts were recorded for this clonotype. This chain uses TRBV6-6 with TRBJ2-3; D unresolved. The CDR3 length is 13 residues. V was cut by 0 bases and J by 6 bases, with 7 bases left in between. CDR1 and CDR2 from the germline V gene are MNHNY and SVGAGI (reference sequence). The CDR3 DNA follows: TGTGCCAGCAGTTACTCGAAAATGGATACGCAGTATTTT. Encoded protein: CASSYSKMDTQYF.